The following is a T cell receptor beta chain sequence with its context. Its antigen is undetermined. The data are from a study of shared clonotypes between healthy human individuals. As originally analysed: ImmunoSEQ sequences covered only the junction and lacked quality scores; filtering therefore differed. Some clones are missing from TCRdb's copy, which holds only in-frame ones; the method was immunoSEQ multiplex PCR. V, J and clone size are taken as reported in that table, and D and trimming were inferred from the DNA itself. This table has a few million clones, roughly nine tenths appearing once. Germline trimming cut 0 bases from V and 5 bases from J; bases unmatched to any gene: 17. Germline V gene sequence: CDR1 SGHVS, CDR2 FNYEAQ. This CDR3 region has 20 residues. General study results and limits: Rarefaction curves obtained for sorted subsets showed sequencing incomplete despite large depth. Represented diversity, genetic and exposure-history alike, was limited by few donors.

The rearrangement links TRBV7-6 to TRBJ2-5; 11 bases map to TRBD2. This clonotype was sampled from a man between 18 and 29 years old in good health. The sequenced sample consisted of naive CD4+ T cells sorted from blood. Subset specified: CD45RA+ positively selected. Here the CDR3 DNA reads TGTGCCAGCAGCTTAGCTCCTACTAGCGGGAGAAGTGGAATAGAGGAGACCCAGTACTTC. It codes for CASSLAPTSGRSGIEETQYF.